The 18 T cell receptor beta chains below were found in one sample sequenced in a study of blood T cell repertoires in COVID-19. Here immunoSEQ multiplex PCR was the method, and the copy in TCRdb shows in-frame clones only, minus some. The top ten hold 3.1% of the sample, which has 45,000 to 55,000 clones, roughly 87% seen once. Sequencing was carried out using peripheral blood. The receptors derive from a human donor in a cohort sampled during active COVID-19.

A few counts support this clone. V usage is TRBV11-2 and J usage is TRBJ1-1, with 9 bases aligning to TRBD1. Trimming at V came to 5 bases and at J to 10 bases, leaving 8 bases not matched to a gene. Germline V CDR1 and CDR2: SGHAT, FQNNGV. The CDR3 length is 13 residues. In nucleotides, the CDR3 is TGTGCCAGCAGCACCGGGACAGGGTCTGGAGCTTTCTTT. Its protein product is CASSTGTGSGAFF.

The genes are TRBV3-1 (or the pseudogene TRBV3-2) and TRBJ2-2; D unresolved. V was clipped by 4 bases and J by 6 bases, with 12 bases between them. The CDR3 has 14 residues. Germline V gives CDR1 LGHDT, CDR2 YNNKEL (reference sequence). CDR3 region: CASSPLVVAGELFF. The CDR3 nucleotides are TGTGCCAGCAGCCCCCTCGTAGTAGCCGGGGAGCTGTTTTTT.

V usage is TRBV5-1 and J usage is TRBJ2-7; TRBD1 agrees at 7 bases. Unmatched junction bases numbered 3, after V lost 4 bases and J lost 2 bases. From germline, CDR1 is SGHRS and CDR2 YFSETQ. The CDR3 loop spans 13 amino acids. CDR3: CASSPGQTYEQYF. Here the CDR3 DNA reads TGCGCCAGCAGCCCGGGACAGACCTACGAGCAGTACTTC.

The rearrangement joins TRBV6-5 to TRBJ2-7; 10 nucleotides match TRBD2. This CDR3 is built from 15 residues. CDR1 MNHEY and CDR2 SVGAGI come from the germline V gene. V gave up 5 bases and J gave up 2 bases; unmatched junction bases: 6. CDR3 bases: TGTGCCAGCAGTCTAACCGGGACTAGCGCCTACGAGCAGTACTTC. Translation gives CASSLTGTSAYEQYF.

V and J are TRBV7-9 and TRBJ2-3; 7 bases agree with TRBD1. CDR3 length: 15 amino acids. Germline CDR1 SEHNR, CDR2 FQNEAQ (reference sequence). The ends lost 3 bases at V and 2 bases at J; junction bases unmatched: 5. The CDR3 sequence: CASSFPDRATDTQYF. CDR3 bases: TGTGCCAGCAGCTTTCCCGACAGGGCCACAGATACGCAGTATTTT. The variable domain in full, completed from reference TRBV7-9 and TRBJ2-3, reads DTGVSQNPRHKITKRGQNVTFRCDPISEHNRLYWYRQTLGQGPEFLTYFQNEAQLEKSRLLSDRFSAERPKGSFSTLEIQRTEQGDSAMYLCASSFPDRATDTQYFGPGTRLTVL.

This chain joins TRBV18 and TRBJ2-3; D not certain. V gave up 3 bases and J gave up 3 bases, with 13 bases separating them. From germline, CDR1 is KGHSH and CDR2 LQKENI. The CDR3 runs to 15 residues. The CDR3 is CASSPNRPETDTQYF. Written as DNA, the CDR3 is TGTGCCAGCTCACCCAACCGTCCCGAGACAGATACGCAGTATTTT.

Only one count was recorded for this clone. The chain is built from TRBV11-2 and TRBJ1-4; 12 bases match TRBD1. The J segment lost 7 bases and the V segment lost 1 base, leaving 10 bases of the junction unmatched. The CDR3 is 18 amino acids. Germline V lookup: CDR1 SGHAT, CDR2 FQNNGV. The CDR3 reads CASSLVPRDRGRGEKLFF. The CDR3 region has the DNA TGTGCCAGCAGCTTAGTCCCCCGGGACAGGGGGCGCGGTGAAAAACTGTTTTTT.

The chain recombines TRBV5-5 with TRBJ2-5, with D possibly TRBD2 on 5 matching bases. The CDR3 sequence is 12 residues long. Germline CDR1 SGHKS, CDR2 YYEKEE (reference sequence). The V gene lost 4 bases and the J gene lost 4 bases, with 8 bases spanning the gap. DNA of the CDR3: TGTGCCAGCAGCCTTGGGAGAGAGACCCAGTACTTC. Translated: CASSLGRETQYF.

The J gene is TRBJ2-3, the V gene TRBV5-1, with 7 bases identical to TRBD2. V lost 2 bases to trimming and J lost 0 bases; unmatched junction nucleotides: 3. Germline V CDR1 and CDR2: SGHRS, YFSETQ. This CDR3 is built from 15 residues. CDR3 residues: CASSFNSGSTDTQYF. The CDR3 nucleotides are TGCGCCAGCAGCTTTAATAGCGGGAGCACAGATACGCAGTATTTT.

The gene calls are TRBV5-8 and TRBJ1-5, with 7 bases fitting TRBD1. In germline, CDR1 is SGHTS, CDR2 YDEGEE. This CDR3 region has 15 residues. V lost 2 bases, J lost 5 bases, and 7 bases stayed unmatched. The CDR3 DNA reads as TGTGCCAGCAGCTTACCAGGGGGTACCGATCAGCCCCAGCATTTT. Translated: CASSLPGGTDQPQHF.

The count of this clone is one. The gene calls are TRBV6-5 and TRBJ2-4; 7 bases match TRBD1. V lost 7 bases, J lost 3 bases, and 6 bases stayed unmatched. The germline V gene encodes CDR1 MNHEY and CDR2 SVGAGI. The CDR3 runs to 14 residues. The CDR3 spells CASNPTGRKNIQYF. For the CDR3, the DNA is TGTGCCAGCAATCCGACAGGGCGCAAAAACATTCAGTACTTC.

The chain employs TRBV12-3 or TRBV12-4 and TRBJ2-5; no clear D gene. The CDR3 length is 13 residues. V shed 5 bases and J shed 2 bases, with 9 bases lying between them. CDR3 loop: CASSMLYQETQYF. CDR3 in DNA: TGTGCCAGCAGTATGCTCTATCAAGAGACCCAGTACTTC.

The rearrangement links TRBV6-5 to TRBJ2-3; D possibly corresponds to TRBD2 (5 bases). This CDR3 has 14 residues. Deletions cut 10 bases from V and 2 bases from J, with 16 bases between. Germline-derived CDR1 and CDR2 are MNHEY and SVGAGI. This chain's CDR3 is CATQERRPTDTQYF. The CDR3 DNA follows: TGTGCCACTCAAGAGCGGCGGCCCACAGATACGCAGTATTTT.

The chain employs TRBV27 and TRBJ1-4, with 7 positions matching TRBD1. The CDR3 consists of 18 residues. The V gene's germline CDR1 is MNHEY and CDR2 SMNVEV (reference sequence). Germline trimming cut 5 bases from V and 3 bases from J; bases unmatched to any gene: 15. The CDR3 DNA follows: TGTGCCAGCAGTCAGAGACGACAGGGTTGGTCTTCTAATGAAAAACTGTTTTTT. The encoded protein is CASSQRRQGWSSNEKLFF.

The CDR3 DNA sequence: TGTGCAAGTCGCTTAGAGGCGGGAGTTACTGAAGCTTTCTTT. It yields the protein CASRLEAGVTEAFF. This chain connects TRBV12-2 to TRBJ1-1. TRBV12-2 is annotated as a pseudogene. CDR3 length: 14 residues.

This clone was seen just once. The chain has TRBV19 and TRBJ1-5, with 7 bases lining up with TRBD1. V lost 6 bases to trimming and J lost 4 bases; unmatched junction nucleotides: 3. This CDR3 region has 13 residues. Per the germline V gene, CDR1 is LNHDA and CDR2 is SQIVND (reference sequence). The CDR3 DNA sequence: TGTGCCAGTAGGAGGACAGGAAATCAGCCCCAGCATTTT. It encodes CASRRTGNQPQHF.

The V gene is TRBV5-1, the J gene TRBJ1-1, with D possibly being TRBD1 (6 bases). Between the trimmed V and J ends, which lost 3 bases and 0 bases, there was a span of 9 bases. CDR3 length: 14 amino acids. Germline CDR1 SGHRS, CDR2 YFSETQ. The CDR3 is CASSSGTLNTEAFF. In DNA form, the CDR3 reads TGCGCCAGCAGCTCAGGGACACTGAACACTGAAGCTTTCTTT.

The chain has TRBV6-5 and TRBJ1-1, with a weak D call TRBD1 (6 bases). Germline V gene sequence: CDR1 MNHEY, CDR2 SVGAGI. CDR3 length: 12 amino acids. V was pared by 7 bases and J by 10 bases, with 16 bases between. Here the CDR3 reads CASINAGQRAFF. The CDR3 coding sequence is TGTGCCAGCATTAACGCCGGACAGCGAGCTTTCTTT.